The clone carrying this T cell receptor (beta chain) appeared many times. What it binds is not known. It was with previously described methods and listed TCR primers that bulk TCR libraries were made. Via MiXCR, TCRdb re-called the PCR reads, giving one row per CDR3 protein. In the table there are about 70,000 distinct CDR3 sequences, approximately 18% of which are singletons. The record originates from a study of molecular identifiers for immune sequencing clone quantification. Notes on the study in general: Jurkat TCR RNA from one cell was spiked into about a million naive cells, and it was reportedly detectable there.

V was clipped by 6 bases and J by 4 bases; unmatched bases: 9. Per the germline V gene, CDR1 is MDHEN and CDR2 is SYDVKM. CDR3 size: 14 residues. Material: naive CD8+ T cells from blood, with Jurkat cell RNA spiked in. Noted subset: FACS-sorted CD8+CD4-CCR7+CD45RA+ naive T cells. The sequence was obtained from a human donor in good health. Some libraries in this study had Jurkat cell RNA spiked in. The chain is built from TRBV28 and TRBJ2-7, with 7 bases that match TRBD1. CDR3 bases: TGTGCCAGCAGACTCCAGGACAGGACGTACGAGCAGTACTTC. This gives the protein CASRLQDRTYEQYF.